This TCR beta chain was sequenced in a study of CD8 T cells in Susac syndrome. CDR3 length: 16 residues. The V gene's germline CDR1 is SQVTM and CDR2 ANQGSEA. V dropped 6 bases and J dropped 0; count of bases not matched to a gene: 8. TEMRA cells underwent FACS enrichment and CD8+ and CD4+ T cells underwent negative isolation. Random hexamers were used to reverse transcribe an amount of about 0.45 to 1 ug RNA. The authors amplified TCR beta CDR3 across 54 Vbeta and 13 Jbeta using immunoSEQ multiplex PCR. In TCRdb, the immunoSEQ multiplex PCR reads were re-called with MiXCR into one record per CDR3 protein. The repertoire holds 160,000 or so distinct CDR3 sequences, with roughly 94% as singletons.

The chain has TRBV29-1 and TRBJ2-6; TRBD1 agrees at 7 bases. Sequencing was carried out using CD8+ T cells from PBMCs. This clonotype was sampled from a human donor with multiple sclerosis. CDR3 in amino acids: CSVSGTEVSGANVLTF. CDR3 DNA sequence: TGCAGCGTCTCCGGGACAGAGGTCTCTGGGGCCAACGTCCTGACTTTC. Full variable domain (remainder filled in from reference TRBV29-1 and TRBJ2-6): SAVISQKPSRDICQRGTSLTIQCQVDSQVTMMFWYRQQPGQSLTLIATANQGSEATYESGFVIDKFPISRPNLTFSTLTVSNMSPEDSSIYLCSVSGTEVSGANVLTFGAGSRLTVL.